The 10 T cell receptor beta chains reported below all come from one sample, sequenced in a study of T-cell reconstitution after alpha-beta-depleted transplantation in children. Preparation of the TCRbeta library used unique molecular identifiers. TCRdb re-called the PCR reads through MiXCR, storing one row per CDR3 protein. This table holds about 140,000 distinct CDR3 sequences, about 9% found once. The sample consisted of PBMCs, mostly from graft donor cells, taken 180 days after TCRalphabeta/CD19-depleted stem cell transplant. The receptors come from a female patient aged 2 to 10 who had a stem cell transplant for congenital amegakaryocytic thrombocytopenia, so the T cells may come from the graft donor.

This clonotype was seen a few times. This CDR3 is CASSFLNNQPQHF. CDR3 coding DNA: TGTGCCAGCAGTTTCTTGAACAATCAGCCCCAGCATTTT. V gene TRBV12-3 or TRBV12-4 combines with J gene TRBJ1-5; D is unresolved. V lost 3 bases and J lost 3, with 6 bases in between. The CDR3 loop spans 13 amino acids.

This clonotype has only a few counts. V gene TRBV2 combines with J gene TRBJ1-6; D gene ambiguous. CDR1 SNHLY and CDR2 FYNNEI come from the germline V gene. Trimming took off 2 bases at V and 8 bases at J, with 7 bases between the two ends. There are 13 residues in the CDR3. The CDR3 sequence is CASSEFGDSPLHF. Written as DNA, the CDR3 is TGTGCCAGCAGTGAATTTGGAGATTCACCCCTCCACTTT.

This sequence joins TRBV12-3 or TRBV12-4 and TRBJ2-3; 7 bases match TRBD1. The CDR3 contains 13 residues. The V gene end was trimmed by 6 bases and the J gene end by 5 bases; junction bases not matched to a gene: 5. The CDR3 nucleotides read TGTGCCAGCAGGCATACAGGGGAAGATACGCAGTATTTT. Translation: CASRHTGEDTQYF.

This clonotype has at least ten counts. The V call is TRBV4-1, the J call TRBJ1-6; the D is unclear. The CDR3 is 13 residues long. Germline V gene lookup returns CDR1 MGHRA and CDR2 YSYEKL. V dropped 1 base and J dropped 10 bases, with 8 bases sitting between them. CDR3 sequence: CASSQVSESPLHF. CDR3 in DNA: TGCGCCAGCAGCCAAGTTTCGGAATCACCCCTCCACTTT.

This clonotype was found many times. The chain employs TRBV28 and TRBJ2-3; 8 nucleotides line up with TRBD2. The ends lost 8 bases at V and 2 bases at J; junction bases unmatched: 9. CDR3 length equals 15 residues. Germline V gene lookup returns CDR1 MDHEN and CDR2 SYDVKM. The CDR3 DNA is TGTGCCAGCCGGGGGGGGCCTGGTATCACAGATACGCAGTATTTT. Protein product: CASRGGPGITDTQYF.

This clonotype was detected only a few times. V gene TRBV20-1 combines with J gene TRBJ2-3; TRBD2 matches at 7 bases. The CDR3 is 15 amino acids. CDR1 is DFQATT, CDR2 SNEGSKA, per germline (reference sequence). Trimming at V came to 6 bases and at J to 1 base, leaving 10 bases not matched to a gene. The CDR3 loop is CSAPSASGGTDTQYF. The CDR3 region has the DNA TGCAGTGCCCCATCGGCTAGCGGCGGCACAGATACGCAGTATTTT.

This clonotype was recorded at least ten times. The chain links TRBV6-1 to TRBJ2-5, with D hard to call. Germline V gives CDR1 MNHNS, CDR2 SASEGT. V lost 6 bases and J 0 bases, leaving 20 bases between the germline ends. CDR3 size: 17 residues. CDR3 DNA sequence: TGTGCCAGCAGGCCTATGGGTGGGCGGTTAGACCAAGAGACCCAGTACTTC. It encodes CASRPMGGRLDQETQYF.

This clonotype came up many times. This chain links TRBV4-1 with TRBJ2-4; 14 positions agree with TRBD2. CDR1 and CDR2 from the germline V gene are MGHRA and YSYEKL. Trimming at V came to 4 bases and at J to 7 bases, leaving 6 bases not matched to a gene. CDR3 size: 16 residues. CDR3 residues: CASSPLGLAGANIQYF. In nucleotides, the CDR3 is TGCGCCAGCAGCCCTCTGGGACTAGCGGGAGCCAACATTCAGTACTTC.

CDR3 protein: CASSYSSNQPQHF. CDR3 nucleotides: TGTGCCAGCAGTTACTCGTCCAATCAGCCCCAGCATTTT. The chain couples TRBV6-5 to TRBJ1-5, with D unresolved. The CDR3 runs 13 residues. The germline V and J ends were trimmed by 0 bases and 3 bases, with 3 bases remaining between them. CDR1 MNHEY and CDR2 SVGAGI come from the germline V gene.

This clonotype was counted a few times. The rearrangement links TRBV20-1 to TRBJ1-5; D might be TRBD1 (6 bases). The V and J ends lost 4 bases and 2 bases respectively, with 12 bases between them. Germline values: CDR1 DFQATT, CDR2 SNEGSKA (reference sequence). There are 14 residues in the CDR3. Here the CDR3 reads CSAKGGRGNQPQHF. The CDR3 DNA sequence: TGCAGTGCTAAGGGGGGGCGAGGCAATCAGCCCCAGCATTTT.